The 15 T cell receptor beta chains presented below share a single source sample, sequenced in a study of identical twins. TCRdb reprocessed the 5' RACE reads via MiXCR and lists one record per CDR3 protein. The table includes approximately 280,000 distinct CDR3 sequences, approximately 8% detected once. The same data also contributed to another study, on yellow fever vaccine responses in identical twins.

Source material: memory (CD45RO+) T cells sorted from blood. These receptors were collected from a woman aged 18-29 years in good health.

This clonotype was observed at least ten times. The chain has TRBV6-5 and TRBJ2-2, with D possibly being TRBD2 (6 bases). Germline CDR1 is MNHEY and CDR2 is SVGAGI. The CDR3 is 12 residues long. Deletions cut 5 bases from V and 9 bases from J, with 10 bases between. The CDR3 DNA sequence: TGTGCCAGCAGTCTAGGAGGGCGGGAGCTGTTTTTT. Protein: CASSLGGRELFF.

This clonotype was picked up many times. The rearrangement uses TRBV20-1 and TRBJ1-5; 8 nucleotides align to TRBD1. In germline, CDR1 is DFQATT, CDR2 SNEGSKA (reference sequence). This CDR3 is 12 amino acids long. The J segment lost 11 bases and the V segment lost 6 bases, leaving 9 bases of the junction unmatched. CDR3 protein: CSARTGSKAQHF. DNA of the CDR3: TGCAGTGCAAGGACAGGGTCTAAGGCCCAGCATTTT.

This clonotype was seen many times. This chain joins TRBV3-1 and TRBJ1-1, with D perhaps TRBD1 (6 bases). Germline CDR1 reads LGHDT; CDR2 reads YNNKEL (reference sequence). The CDR3 contains 15 residues. V lost 1 base, J lost 1 base, and 10 bases lay in between. The CDR3 reads CASSQGGAGNTEAFF. The DNA for the CDR3 is TGTGCCAGCAGCCAAGGGGGGGCTGGGAACACTGAAGCTTTCTTT.

The V call is TRBV20-1, the J call TRBJ2-2; D perhaps matches TRBD2 (6 bases). This CDR3 spans 17 amino acids. CDR1 and CDR2 (germline): DFQATT, SNEGSKA (reference sequence). Deletions cut 0 bases from V and 0 bases from J, with 14 bases between. CDR3 protein: CSARDSRAGPNTGELFF. The CDR3 DNA follows: TGCAGTGCTAGAGATAGCAGGGCGGGGCCGAACACCGGGGAGCTGTTTTTT.

Many counts were recorded for this clonotype. The chain combines TRBV29-1 with TRBJ1-6, with a tentative D call TRBD1 (6 bases). CDR3 length: 14 residues. Trimming stripped 6 bases from V and 10 bases from J, with 19 bases between. Germline V gene sequence: CDR1 SQVTM, CDR2 ANQGSEA. The DNA of the CDR3 is TGCAGCGTATCGGGGGGGGGCGTAGGATCACCCCTCCACTTT. Its protein is CSVSGGGVGSPLHF.

There are many counts of this clonotype. V usage is TRBV5-1 and J usage is TRBJ2-2, with D perhaps matching TRBD1 (5 bases). The CDR3 consists of 15 residues. V lost 3 bases to trimming and J lost 0 bases, with 9 bases between them. CDR1 and CDR2 from the germline V gene are SGHRS and YFSETQ. CDR3 nucleotide sequence: TGCGCCAGCAGCTCGACAGATTCGAACACCGGGGAGCTGTTTTTT. As protein: CASSSTDSNTGELFF.

This clonotype is labeled medium-sized. The rearrangement links TRBV12-3 or TRBV12-4 to TRBJ2-1; 10 positions agree with TRBD1. V dropped 5 bases and J dropped 15; count of bases not matched to a gene: 4. The CDR3 length is 11 residues. Here the CDR3 DNA reads TGTGCCAGCAGTGGGACAGGGGTGCCGTTCTTC. This encodes CASSGTGVPFF.

Many counts were recorded for this clonotype. The chain links TRBV12-3 or TRBV12-4 to TRBJ2-7, with 9 bases that match TRBD2. CDR3 length: 15 amino acids. V was pared by 0 bases and J by 1 base, with 1 base of the junction left unmatched. The CDR3 protein is CASSLASGGSYEQYV. The CDR3, as DNA: TGTGCCAGCAGTTTAGCTAGCGGGGGTTCCTACGAGCAGTACGTC.

This chain uses TRBV7-8 with TRBJ2-7; either TRBD1 or TRBD2 may supply D (5 bases each). The CDR3 covers 15 residues. Germline-derived CDR1 and CDR2 are SGHVS and FQNEAQ. Trimming removed 5 bases from V and 2 bases from J, with 16 bases in between. The chain's CDR3 is CASSPKGVGTYEQYF. The CDR3 coding sequence is TGTGCCAGCAGCCCCAAAGGGGTCGGGACCTACGAGCAGTACTTC.

V gene TRBV7-9 combines with J gene TRBJ1-2; TRBD1 matches at 11 bases. With V trimmed by 5 bases and J by 1 base, 6 bases remained unmatched. Germline V gene data show CDR1 as SEHNR and CDR2 as FQNEAQ (reference sequence). The CDR3 spans 16 residues. The CDR3 DNA reads TGTGCCAGCAGCCAGGCCGGGACAGGGGGTAACTATGGCTACACCTTC. The encoded protein is CASSQAGTGGNYGYTF.

This clonotype has a handful of counts. The chain has TRBV12-5 and TRBJ2-1; 9 nucleotides line up with TRBD1. V was pared by 4 bases and J by 8 bases, with 9 bases of the junction left unmatched. CDR1 is LGHNT and CDR2 is FRNRAP in the germline V gene. The CDR3 sequence is 15 residues long. CDR3 sequence reads: CASGWGGTGNHEQFF. For the CDR3, the DNA is TGTGCTAGTGGTTGGGGGGGGACAGGGAACCATGAGCAGTTCTTC.

This rearrangement joins TRBV10-3 to TRBJ1-4, with 9 bases that match TRBD1. The germline V gene has CDR1 ENHRY and CDR2 SYGVKD. This CDR3 has 15 residues. V dropped 3 bases and J dropped 5; count of bases not matched to a gene: 4. The CDR3 loop reads CAISDPGQGNEKLFF. The CDR3 nucleotides are TGTGCCATCAGTGACCCTGGACAGGGGAATGAAAAACTGTTTTTT.

The genes are TRBV9 and TRBJ2-1; 7 nucleotides line up with TRBD1. The CDR3 spans 15 residues. With V trimmed by 0 bases and J by 3 bases, 3 bases remained unmatched. Germline values: CDR1 SGDLS, CDR2 YYNGEE. CDR3 coding DNA: TGTGCCAGCAGCGTAGAGGGGGCTGACTACAATGAGCAGTTCTTC. This encodes CASSVEGADYNEQFF.

The table lists this clonotype with many counts. The chain couples TRBV12-3 or TRBV12-4 to TRBJ1-6, with TRBD1 identical over 9 bases. J was trimmed by 10 bases and V by 3 bases; bases with no gene match: 7. This CDR3 region has 15 residues. In DNA form, the CDR3 reads TGTGCCAGCAGTTTTCTGGGACAGGGAGAGTCACCCCTCCACTTT. Translated: CASSFLGQGESPLHF.

The gene calls are TRBV28 and TRBJ1-1; D perhaps matches TRBD1 (6 bases). The CDR3 consists of 16 residues. V dropped 6 bases and J dropped 5 bases, with 22 bases sitting between them. Looked up from germline, CDR1 is MDHEN and CDR2 is SYDVKM. The DNA for the CDR3 is TGTGCCAGCAGACCATCGTGGGGGCGTTTGGTGACTGAAGCTTTCTTT. Amino acid sequence: CASRPSWGRLVTEAFF.